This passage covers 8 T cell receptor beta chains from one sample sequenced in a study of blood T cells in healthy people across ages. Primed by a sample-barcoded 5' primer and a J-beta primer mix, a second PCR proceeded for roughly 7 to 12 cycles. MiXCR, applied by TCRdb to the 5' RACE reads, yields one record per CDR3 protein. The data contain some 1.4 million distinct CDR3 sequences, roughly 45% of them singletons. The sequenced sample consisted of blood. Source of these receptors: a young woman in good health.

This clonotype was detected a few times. The CDR3 bases are TGTGCTAGTGCACCTCTGTACCAAGAGACCCAGTACTTC. It translates to CASAPLYQETQYF. The chain carries TRBV12-5 and TRBJ2-5; D uncertain. This CDR3 is 13 amino acids long. Trimming pared 7 bases from V and 0 bases from J, leaving 9 bases between. Germline CDR1 is LGHNT and CDR2 is FRNRAP. Supplemented by reference TRBV12-5 and TRBJ2-5, the full variable domain reads DARVTQTPRHKVTEMGQEVTMRCQPILGHNTVFWYRQTMMQGLELLAYFRNRAPLDDSGMPKDRFSAEMPDATLATLKIQPSEPRDSAVYFCASAPLYQETQYFGPGTRLLVL.

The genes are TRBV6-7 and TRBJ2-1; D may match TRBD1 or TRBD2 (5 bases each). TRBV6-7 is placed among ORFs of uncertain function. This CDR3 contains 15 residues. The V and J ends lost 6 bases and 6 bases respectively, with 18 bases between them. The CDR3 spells CASRPGPAGLNEQFF. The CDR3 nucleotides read TGTGCCAGCAGGCCGGGACCCGCAGGCCTCAATGAGCAGTTCTTC.

CDR3 coding DNA: TGTGCCAGCAGCTTAATTGATAGAGATACGCAGTATTTT. Amino acids: CASSLIDRDTQYF. This chain uses TRBV7-2 with TRBJ2-3; D gene unclear. CDR1 is SGHTA, CDR2 FQGNSA, per germline. The CDR3 covers 13 residues. Trimming took 2 bases from V and 5 from J, leaving 8 bases between them.

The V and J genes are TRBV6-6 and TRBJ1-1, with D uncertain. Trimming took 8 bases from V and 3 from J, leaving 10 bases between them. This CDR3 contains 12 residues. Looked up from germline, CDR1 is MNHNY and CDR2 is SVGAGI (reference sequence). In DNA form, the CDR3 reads TGTGCCAGCGACGACGGTTACACTGAAGCTTTCTTT. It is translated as CASDDGYTEAFF.

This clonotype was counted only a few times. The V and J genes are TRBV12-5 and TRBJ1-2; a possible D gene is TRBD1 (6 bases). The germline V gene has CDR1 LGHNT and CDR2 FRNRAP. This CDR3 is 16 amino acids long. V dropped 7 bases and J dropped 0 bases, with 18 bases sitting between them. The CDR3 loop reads CASAEDLGGTNYGYTF. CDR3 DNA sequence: TGTGCTAGTGCCGAGGATTTAGGGGGAACTAACTATGGCTACACCTTC.

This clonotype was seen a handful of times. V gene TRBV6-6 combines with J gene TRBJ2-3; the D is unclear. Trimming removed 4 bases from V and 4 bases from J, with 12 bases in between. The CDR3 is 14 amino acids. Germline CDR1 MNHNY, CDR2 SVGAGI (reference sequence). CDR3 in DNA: TGTGCCAGCAGTTCCTTAGGGCCGGCAGATACGCAGTATTTT. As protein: CASSSLGPADTQYF.

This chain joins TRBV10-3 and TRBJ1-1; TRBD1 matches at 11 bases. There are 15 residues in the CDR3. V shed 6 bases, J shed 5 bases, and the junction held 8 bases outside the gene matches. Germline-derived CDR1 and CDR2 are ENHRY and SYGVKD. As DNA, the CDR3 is TGTGCCATCAGACCGGGACAGGGGGTAAATACTGAAGCTTTCTTT. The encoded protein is CAIRPGQGVNTEAFF.

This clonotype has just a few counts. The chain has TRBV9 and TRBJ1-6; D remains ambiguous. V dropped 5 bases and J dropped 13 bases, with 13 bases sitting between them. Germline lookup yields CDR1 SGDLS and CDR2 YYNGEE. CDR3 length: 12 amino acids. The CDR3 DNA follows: TGTGCCAGCAGTAATCCGATGGGGCCCCTCCACTTT. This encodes CASSNPMGPLHF.